What follows are 16 T cell receptor beta chains derived from one specimen sequenced in a study of blood T cell repertoires in COVID-19. Data came from immunoSEQ multiplex PCR; TCRdb stores just in-frame clones and leaves some out. Among approximately 200,000 clones, approximately 83% were seen once, and the ten largest hold about 7.4%. The sample comprised peripheral blood. The receptors were gathered from a woman aged 50 to 60 with acute or convalescent COVID-19.

The rearrangement joins TRBV11-2 to TRBJ2-3; 12 bases line up with TRBD2. In germline, CDR1 is SGHAT, CDR2 FQNNGV. This CDR3 spans 17 amino acids. Trimming at V came to 5 bases and at J to 2 bases, leaving 8 bases not matched to a gene. The CDR3 DNA is TGTGCCAGCAGCGCGAGACTAGCGGGGGATTCCACAGATACGCAGTATTTT. Residues: CASSARLAGDSTDTQYF.

The chain is built from TRBV27 and TRBJ1-3; D is unresolved. This CDR3 is built from 16 residues. Germline values: CDR1 MNHEY, CDR2 SMNVEV (reference sequence). Trimming left V 3 bases short and J 0 bases short, with 12 bases between. CDR3 nucleotide sequence: TGTGCCAGCAGTTTTTCCCTAGCTAGCTCTGGAAACACCATATATTTT. Amino acids: CASSFSLASSGNTIYF.

This chain uses TRBV10-3 with TRBJ1-2; TRBD1 matches 7 bases. V trimming: 8 bases; J trimming: 5 bases; junction bases outside the gene matches: 5. CDR1 is ENHRY, CDR2 SYGVKD, per germline. The CDR3 is made up of 12 amino acids. The CDR3 DNA sequence: TGTGCCATCGGGGGACAGCCTTATGGCTACACCTTC. It specifies CAIGGQPYGYTF.

The rearrangement links TRBV5-4 to TRBJ2-3; 7 bases are shared with TRBD2. Trimming at V came to 2 bases and at J to 2 bases, leaving 2 bases not matched to a gene. This CDR3 is 14 amino acids long. CDR1 and CDR2 (germline): SGHNT, YYREEE (reference sequence). This CDR3 reads CASSLGTITDTQYF. CDR3 sequence (DNA): TGTGCCAGCAGCTTAGGGACTATCACAGATACGCAGTATTTT.

The chain employs TRBV19 and TRBJ1-2; TRBD1 matches at 12 bases. Germline assignment: CDR1 LNHDA and CDR2 SQIVND (reference sequence). With 6 bases clipped from V and 4 bases from J, the junction kept 9 bases outside the gene matches. The CDR3 totals 16 residues. The CDR3: CASRNDGTGGGYGYTF. The CDR3 DNA is TGTGCCAGTAGGAACGACGGGACAGGGGGCGGCTATGGCTACACCTTC.

The chain couples TRBV5-1 to TRBJ2-1; 7 nucleotides align to TRBD1. V gave up 1 base and J gave up 6 bases; unmatched junction bases: 4. The CDR3 consists of 14 residues. The germline V gene has CDR1 SGHRS and CDR2 YFSETQ. CDR3 DNA: TGCGCCAGCAGCTTGACCGACAGGGCCAATGAGCAGTTCTTC. Translation: CASSLTDRANEQFF.

V gene TRBV4-1 combines with J gene TRBJ2-1, with 10 nucleotides matching TRBD2. Germline loops: CDR1 MGHRA, CDR2 YSYEKL. V shed 0 bases, J shed 9 bases, and the junction held 11 bases outside the gene matches. This CDR3 is built from 17 residues. DNA for the CDR3: TGCGCCAGCAGCCAAGATTTGCTAGCGGGAGCTCTGGGTGAGCAGTTCTTC. Its translation: CASSQDLLAGALGEQFF.

The chain joins TRBV9 to TRBJ2-5; D unclear. V was pared by 4 bases and J by 2 bases, with 12 bases between. Germline lookup yields CDR1 SGDLS and CDR2 YYNGEE. The CDR3 contains 14 residues. CDR3: CASSPSPRQETQYF. In nucleotides, the CDR3 is TGTGCCAGCAGCCCCTCTCCCAGACAAGAGACCCAGTACTTC.

V is TRBV6-6 and J is TRBJ2-6; 9 nucleotides align to TRBD1. CDR3 length: 17 residues. V lost 5 bases to trimming and J lost 2 bases; unmatched junction nucleotides: 7. Germline V gene lookup returns CDR1 MNHNY and CDR2 SVGAGI (reference sequence). The CDR3: CASSPDRGPAGANVLTF. CDR3 sequence (DNA): TGTGCCAGCAGTCCGGACAGGGGCCCCGCTGGGGCCAACGTCCTGACTTTC.

The chain is built from TRBV20-1 and TRBJ2-1; D is undetermined. Germline V CDR1 and CDR2: DFQATT, SNEGSKA (reference sequence). The CDR3 sequence is 11 residues long. Trimming removed 4 bases from V and 13 bases from J, with 14 bases in between. CDR3: CSAMGSILQFF. The DNA of the CDR3 is TGCAGTGCTATGGGCAGTATTTTACAGTTCTTC.

Written as DNA, the CDR3 is TGTGCCAGCAGGTCTCCCCCAGATTCACCCCTCCACTTT. Amino acid sequence: CASRSPPDSPLHF. The chain has TRBV7-2 and TRBJ1-6; D is unclear. V was trimmed by 6 bases and J by 8 bases, leaving 11 bases between them. In germline, CDR1 is SGHTA, CDR2 FQGNSA. The CDR3 spans 13 residues. The whole variable domain, remainder taken from reference TRBV7-2 and TRBJ1-6, is GAGVSQSPSNKVTEKGKDVELRCDPISGHTALYWYRQSLGQGLEFLIYFQGNSAPDKSGLPSDRFSAERTGGSVSTLTIQRTQQEDSAVYLCASRSPPDSPLHFGNGTRLTVT.

This clone was recorded once. V usage is TRBV6-6 and J usage is TRBJ2-2; D is undetermined. The V gene lost 6 bases and the J gene lost 1 base, with 9 bases spanning the gap. Looked up from germline, CDR1 is MNHNY and CDR2 is SVGAGI (reference sequence). This CDR3 comprises 14 residues. CDR3 nucleotides: TGTGCCAGCAGCCCGGGTCTGAACACCGGGGAGCTGTTTTTT. Its protein is CASSPGLNTGELFF.

The J gene is TRBJ2-7, the V gene TRBV14, with D possibly matching TRBD1 (5 bases). Germline V gene sequence: CDR1 SGHDN, CDR2 FVKESK. Trimming pared 3 bases from V and 2 bases from J, leaving 11 bases between. CDR3 length: 14 amino acids. The CDR3: CASSHLGRAYEQYF. CDR3 bases: TGTGCCAGCAGCCACCTGGGCAGGGCCTACGAGCAGTACTTC.

The chain combines TRBV9 with TRBJ2-2, with D unclear. Trimming shortened V by 0 bases and J by 0 bases, and 9 bases separated the two germline ends. The CDR3 length is 16 residues. CDR1 is SGDLS and CDR2 is YYNGEE in the germline V gene. The CDR3 bases are TGTGCCAGCAGCGTAGGCGGAAGAACGAACACCGGGGAGCTGTTTTTT. It codes for CASSVGGRTNTGELFF.

CDR3 nucleotides: TGTGCCAGCCGTCGGAGCGGGAGTCTGTTTGGGAAAGCCAAAAACATTCAGTACTTC. Translated: CASRRSGSLFGKAKNIQYF. V gene TRBV3-1 (or the pseudogene TRBV3-2) combines with J gene TRBJ2-4, with TRBD2 matching 8 bases. There are 19 residues in the CDR3. V shed 8 bases and J 0 bases; nucleotides not matched to a gene: 18. Germline CDR1 LGHDT, CDR2 YNNKEL (reference sequence).

The chain links TRBV3-1 (or the pseudogene TRBV3-2) to TRBJ2-5, with 9 positions matching TRBD2. V dropped 0 bases and J dropped 4; count of bases not matched to a gene: 18. This CDR3 spans 20 amino acids. Germline values: CDR1 LGHDT, CDR2 YNNKEL (reference sequence). CDR3 protein: CASSQDPTLIAGAVPETQYF. The CDR3 DNA sequence: TGTGCCAGCAGCCAAGATCCCACCCTTATAGCGGGAGCAGTCCCAGAGACCCAGTACTTC.